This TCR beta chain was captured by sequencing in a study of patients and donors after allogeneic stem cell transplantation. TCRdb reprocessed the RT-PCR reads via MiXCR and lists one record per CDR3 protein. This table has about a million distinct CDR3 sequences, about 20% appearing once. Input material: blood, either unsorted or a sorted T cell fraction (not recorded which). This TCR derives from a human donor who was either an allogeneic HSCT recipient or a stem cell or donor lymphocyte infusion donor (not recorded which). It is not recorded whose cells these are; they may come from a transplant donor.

The CDR3, as DNA: TGCGCCAGCTTTAAGGACAGGGTCAATGAGCAGTTCTTC. The encoded protein is CASFKDRVNEQFF. The gene calls are TRBV5-1 and TRBJ2-1; the match to TRBD1 covers 8 bases. The germline gives CDR1 SGHRS, CDR2 YFSETQ. Losses at the gene ends were 7 bases for V and 6 bases for J; bases not matched to a gene: 6. This CDR3 region has 13 residues.